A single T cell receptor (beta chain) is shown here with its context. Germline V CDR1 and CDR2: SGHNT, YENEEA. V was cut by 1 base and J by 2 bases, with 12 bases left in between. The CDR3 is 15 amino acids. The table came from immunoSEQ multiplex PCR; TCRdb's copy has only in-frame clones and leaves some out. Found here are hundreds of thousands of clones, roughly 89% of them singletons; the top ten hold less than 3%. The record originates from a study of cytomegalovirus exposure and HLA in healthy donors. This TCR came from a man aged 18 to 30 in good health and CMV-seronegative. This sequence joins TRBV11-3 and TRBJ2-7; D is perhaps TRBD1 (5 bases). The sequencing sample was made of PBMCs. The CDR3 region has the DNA TGTGCCAGCAGCTTAGGAAGGGGTGGAACCTACGAGCAGTACTTC. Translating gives CASSLGRGGTYEQYF.